This passage covers 4 T cell receptor beta chains from one sample sequenced in a study of beta chain features in type 1 diabetes. Their recognized antigens are unknown. General observations from the study: Shorter TCRB CDR3s, moderately but significantly so, were found in Type 1 diabetes patients in all four CD4+ subsets.

Isolated RNA was reverse transcribed in full, so expressed TCRB transcripts were sequenced. Measured with immunoSEQ multiplex PCR; TCRdb has only the in-frame clones, and not every one. The table includes 250,000 to 300,000 clones, roughly an eighth detected once. The sequencing input was naive CD4+ T cells from blood. All receptors come from a man in his thirties or forties with type 1 diabetes.

This chain links TRBV28 with TRBJ1-5, with D unresolved. CDR1 is MDHEN and CDR2 is SYDVKM in the germline V gene. Trimming stripped 2 bases from V and 6 bases from J, with 14 bases between. The CDR3 has 15 amino acids. The chain's CDR3 is CASSLGASRSQPQHF. The CDR3 nucleotides are TGTGCCAGCAGTTTAGGAGCATCAAGGTCTCAGCCCCAGCATTTT. The variable domain in full, completed from reference TRBV28 and TRBJ1-5, reads DVKVTQSSRYLVKRTGEKVFLECVQDMDHENMFWYRQDPGLGLRLIYFSYDVKMKEKGDIPEGYSVSREKKERFSLILESASTNQTSMYLCASSLGASRSQPQHFGDGTRLSIL.

This clone was recorded a few times. This specimen includes other DNA sequences encoding the same CDR3. J is TRBJ2-5 and V is TRBV18, with D possibly TRBD1 on 5 matching bases. V shed 0 bases and J shed 4 bases, with 6 bases lying between them. The germline V gene has CDR1 KGHSH and CDR2 LQKENI. The CDR3 has 13 residues. The CDR3 DNA reads TGTGCCAGCTCACCACCGGGGCGAGAGACCCAGTACTTC. Protein: CASSPPGRETQYF.

The table lists this clone with a few counts. Other DNA sequences in the same sample also yield this CDR3. The genes are TRBV28 and TRBJ2-1; no definite D call. From germline, CDR1 is MDHEN and CDR2 SYDVKM. V was cut by 7 bases and J by 0 bases, with 4 bases left in between. CDR3 length: 12 residues. CDR3 DNA sequence: TGTGCCAGCACCAGCTCCTACAATGAGCAGTTCTTC. Encoded protein: CASTSSYNEQFF. Combining the CDR3 with reference TRBV28 and TRBJ2-1 gives the whole variable domain DVKVTQSSRYLVKRTGEKVFLECVQDMDHENMFWYRQDPGLGLRLIYFSYDVKMKEKGDIPEGYSVSREKKERFSLILESASTNQTSMYLCASTSSYNEQFFGPGTRLTVL.

This clone was seen a handful of times. The V and J genes are TRBV7-2 and TRBJ2-4, with 10 bases fitting TRBD2. The CDR3 loop spans 16 amino acids. Per germline, CDR1 SGHTA and CDR2 FQGNSA. V dropped 4 bases and J dropped 3; count of bases not matched to a gene: 6. The DNA of the CDR3 is TGTGCCAGCAGCTCCCTAAGGACTAGCGGCAAAAACATTCAGTACTTC. It is translated as CASSSLRTSGKNIQYF.